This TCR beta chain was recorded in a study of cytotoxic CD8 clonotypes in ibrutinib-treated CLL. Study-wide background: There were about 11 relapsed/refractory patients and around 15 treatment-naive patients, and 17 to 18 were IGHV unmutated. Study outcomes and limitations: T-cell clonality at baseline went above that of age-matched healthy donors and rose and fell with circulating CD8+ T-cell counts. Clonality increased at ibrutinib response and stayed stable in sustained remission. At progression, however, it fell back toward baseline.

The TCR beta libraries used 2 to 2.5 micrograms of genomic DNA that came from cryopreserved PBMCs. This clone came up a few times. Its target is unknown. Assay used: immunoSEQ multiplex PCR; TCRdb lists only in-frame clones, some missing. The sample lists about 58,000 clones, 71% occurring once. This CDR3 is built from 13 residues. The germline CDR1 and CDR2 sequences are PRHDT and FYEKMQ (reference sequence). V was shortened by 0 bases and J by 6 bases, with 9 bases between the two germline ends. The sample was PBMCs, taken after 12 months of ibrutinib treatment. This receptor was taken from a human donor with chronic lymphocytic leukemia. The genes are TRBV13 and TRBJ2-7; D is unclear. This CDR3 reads CASSLGRKAEQYF. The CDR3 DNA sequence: TGTGCCAGCAGCTTAGGCAGGAAGGCCGAGCAGTACTTC.